This is a list of T cell receptor beta chains from one sample in a study of control samples from healthy donors and cancer patients. The protocol was immunoSEQ multiplex PCR, while the TCRdb copy is restricted to in-frame clones and leaves out a portion. Of approximately 81,000 clones in the sample, about 93% were seen once. Input material: blood. Source of these receptors: a woman aged 18-29 years in good health. The conserved cysteine and the conserved F or W are not part of the CDR3 here.

cdr3_length j_call v_call cdr3_aa
10 TRBJ2-7 TRBV19 ASSKAGHEQY
11 TRBJ1-1 TRBV19 ASSNSGNTEAF
13 TRBJ1-1 TRBV6-7 ASSYIGLVNTEAF
13 TRBJ2-2 TRBV7-9 ASTRSRVYAGELF
11 TRBJ2-7 TRBV11-2 ASSGAGSLAWY
13 TRBJ1-2 TRBV19 ASSQNTGSIYGYT
12 TRBJ1-2 TRBV9 ASSVDRFPYGYT
13 TRBJ1-6 TRBV9 ASSVATGDNSPLH
13 TRBJ2-7 TRBV27 ASSPTSVQAYEQY
12 TRBJ2-2 TRBV10-3 ALRDRENTGELF
11 TRBJ1-2 TRBV11-2 ASSFTTGSGYT
10 TRBJ2-3 TRBV6-6 ASAPGGDTQY
11 TRBJ1-1 TRBV19 ASSATGGVEAF
14 TRBJ2-3 TRBV1 TSSPSERGVPDTQY
14 TRBJ2-3 TRBV5-6 ASSQPGQGTTDTQY
14 TRBJ1-5 TRBV28 ASSLGGIHSNQPQH
11 TRBJ1-4 TRBV25-1 ASSEGGAAKLF
13 TRBJ2-1 TRBV10-3 ASAPGTSVYNEQF
13 TRBJ2-3 TRBV7-3 ASSLIGQGPDTQY
13 TRBJ1-4 TRBV27 ASSLSWTGKGKLF
12 TRBJ2-7 TRBV18 ASSPRDRTYEQY
13 TRBJ2-7 TRBV7-2 ASSPFELQLYEQY
11 TRBJ2-1 TRBV6-5 ASVVPGGNEQF
13 TRBJ2-7 TRBV18 ASSPRPSGRYEQY
15 TRBJ2-3 TRBV7-6 ASSLGDRTLSTDTQY
15 TRBJ2-7 TRBV4-2 ASSQQFGGGPSYEQY
11 TRBJ1-3 TRBV28 ASVGFSGNTIY
13 TRBJ1-1 TRBV15 ATSKEQGSSTEAF
14 TRBJ2-7 TRBV7-3 ASSLTRAGPSYEQY
13 TRBJ2-5 TRBV27 ASPGGCRPGETQY
13 TRBJ2-7 TRBV10-2 ASSSRGGISYEQY
17 TRBJ2-7 TRBV5-1 ASSPLWTGGITLSYEQY
11 TRBJ1-2 TRBV2 ASSLKLSYGYT
12 TRBJ2-5 TRBV2 ASNGPGNQETQY
11 TRBJ1-2 TRBV27 ASSPPGNYGYT
11 TRBJ2-1 TRBV7-3 ASSYSANNEQF
16 TRBJ2-1 TRBV28 ASRHTWTGTGARGEQF
13 TRBJ1-2 TRBV3-1/TRBV3-2 ASSRGPQGPGGYT
13 TRBJ1-4 TRBV25-1 ASSEYRATNEKLF
12 TRBJ1-2 TRBV11-2 ASSSTLLSYGYT
11 TRBJ1-2 TRBV7-2 ASSFPGVYGYT
13 TRBJ1-5 TRBV19 ASSGSGKPNQPQH
11 TRBJ1-5 TRBV2 ASNRASNQPQH
10 TRBJ1-1 TRBV7-2 ASSFFSDEAF
12 TRBJ2-3 TRBV28 AWGGGESTDTQY